The entry below describes one T cell receptor beta chain. These data originate in a study of blood T cell repertoires in COVID-19. Authors' processing steps: Reference gene primer amplification gave nucleated cell count estimates. This table comes from immunoSEQ multiplex PCR, and its TCRdb copy is limited to in-frame clones, with some not included. The D gene and trimming were derived from the DNA, and the V and J assignments and clone size from that table. The profile covers some 200,000 clones, with around 85% appearing a single time and 9.8% taken by the ten largest. Germline lookup yields CDR1 DFQATT and CDR2 SNEGSKA (reference sequence). V lost 3 bases to trimming and J lost 4 bases; unmatched junction nucleotides: 7. The CDR3 consists of 14 residues.

Sequencing was performed on peripheral blood. The chain carries TRBV20-1 and TRBJ2-5; TRBD2 matches 8 bases. This sequence was found in an elderly woman with acute or convalescent COVID-19. The CDR3 DNA reads as TGCAGTGCTAGTAGCGGGGCCCCAGGAGAGACCCAGTACTTC. This encodes CSASSGAPGETQYF.